This is a list of T cell receptor beta chains from one sample in a study of blood T cell repertoires in COVID-19. Repertoires were generated with immunoSEQ multiplex PCR, while TCRdb's copy carries only in-frame clones and drops some. The table records about 76,000 clones, approximately 85% of them present only once. The sequenced sample was peripheral blood. Receptors were obtained from a human donor in a cohort sampled during active COVID-19. Both conserved end residues are part of each CDR3. The D gene is left open where the match is weak. A row's size may be missing; if present it is once, few, many or a size class.

TRBV25-1	-	16	TRBJ2-3	TRBD2	TGTGCCAGCAGTGAATGGGGACTAGCGGGGGTCATTACGCAGTATTTT	CASSEWGLAGVITQYF
TRBV2	-	13	TRBJ2-2	-	TGTGCCTCCAACCTCCGAGACACCGGGGAGCTGTTTTTT	CASNLRDTGELFF
TRBV15	-	15	TRBJ2-7	TRBD1	TGTGCCACCAGCTCCCAAGACAGGGGAGCCTACGAGCAGTACTTC	CATSSQDRGAYEQYF
TRBV7-9	-	15	TRBJ2-1	TRBD2	TGTGCCAGCAGAGGACTAGCGGACTCCTACAATGAGCAGTTCTTC	CASRGLADSYNEQFF
TRBV19	-	15	TRBJ1-5	-	TGTGCCAGTAGTACAAGGGCGCGGGGCAATCAGCCCCAGCATTTT	CASSTRARGNQPQHF
TRBV7-3	-	15	TRBJ2-3	-	TGTGCCAGCAGCTTAAATCACGGGAGCACAGATACGCAGTATTTT	CASSLNHGSTDTQYF
TRBV5-3	-	18	TRBJ2-7	TRBD2	TGTGCCAGAAGCCCTGGACAGGCCCGGGCTAGCGGGGGCTACGAGCAGTACTTC	CARSPGQARASGGYEQYF
TRBV5-5	-	15	TRBJ1-2	-	TGTGCCAGCAGCCCGGAGAGGACAGCCTTTGGTGGCTACACCTTC	CASSPERTAFGGYTF
TRBV24-1	-	13	TRBJ2-3	TRBD2	TGTGCCACCGCGGGGGGCAGCACAGATACGCAGTATTTT	CATAGGSTDTQYF
TRBV4-1	-	15	TRBJ1-1	-	TGCGCCAGCAGCCATAGTCCCAAAGGGGACACTGAAGCTTTCTTT	CASSHSPKGDTEAFF
TRBV24-1	-	13	TRBJ2-3	TRBD1	TGTGCCACCAGTGACTGGACAGGTCAGGCGCAGTATTTT	CATSDWTGQAQYF
TRBV7-3	-	16	TRBJ2-1	TRBD2	TGTGCCAGCAGCTTTTTCCCTCTAACTAGCGGCAATGAGCAGTTCTTC	CASSFFPLTSGNEQFF
TRBV11-3	-	15	TRBJ2-2	TRBD1	TGTGCCAGCAGCGCCGGGACAGGGTACGCCGGGGAGCTGTTTTTT	CASSAGTGYAGELFF
TRBV11-2	-	14	TRBJ2-5	-	TGTGCCAGCAGCTTAGAGGTTAGGAGTACGGCCCAGTACTTC	CASSLEVRSTAQYF
TRBV6-5	-	13	TRBJ1-1	-	TGTGCCAGCAGTTTAACGGGGGGAACTGAAGCTTTCTTT	CASSLTGGTEAFF
TRBV5-1	-	12	TRBJ2-3	TRBD2	TGCGCCAGCAGCTTAGCGGGGGATACGCAGTATTTT	CASSLAGDTQYF
TRBV2	-	14	TRBJ2-1	TRBD1	TGTGCCAGCAGTGCGATGACAGGGATAAATGAGCAGTTCTTC	CASSAMTGINEQFF
TRBV5-1	-	13	TRBJ2-6	TRBD2	TGCGCCAGCCGGGAGGCTGGGGCCAACGTCCTGACTTTC	CASREAGANVLTF
TRBV6-5	many	10	TRBJ1-1	-	TGTGCCACCATCAGGGAACGAGCTTTCTTT	CATIRERAFF
TRBV7-3	-	14	TRBJ2-1	TRBD1	TGTGCCAGCGCGGCAGGGGGCGGTTACAATGAGCAGTTCTTC	CASAAGGGYNEQFF
TRBV5-1	-	16	TRBJ2-1	TRBD1	TGCGCCAGCAGCTTGGTTCAGGGGGCCTACTACAATGAGCAGTTCTTC	CASSLVQGAYYNEQFF
TRBV4-2	-	16	TRBJ2-3	TRBD2	TGTGCCAGCAGCCAAGGAGGAAGCGGGGGGGCAGATACGCAGTATTTT	CASSQGGSGGADTQYF
TRBV5-1	-	14	TRBJ2-3	TRBD1	TGCGCCAGCACCCGGACAGGGAGGACAGATACGCAGTATTTT	CASTRTGRTDTQYF
TRBV6-5	-	13	TRBJ2-7	-	TGTGCCAGCGTCGCCCCGAGCTCCTACGAGCAGTACTTC	CASVAPSSYEQYF
TRBV6-5	-	15	TRBJ2-1	-	TGTGCCAGCAGTCTGGCGGGGAACGCGCACAATGAGCAGTTCTTC	CASSLAGNAHNEQFF
TRBV7-3	once	16	TRBJ2-3	TRBD2	TGTGCCAGCAGCCGGGGAGGGTTTAGGGGCACAGATACGCAGTATTTT	CASSRGGFRGTDTQYF
TRBV29-1	many	15	TRBJ1-4	TRBD1	TGCAGCGTTGCGGCCACAGGGGGCGCGGGTGAAAAACTGTTTTTT	CSVAATGGAGEKLFF
TRBV30	-	16	TRBJ2-3	TRBD2	TGTGCCTGGAGTGCTTTAGCGGGGGGGGCAGGAGATACGCAGTATTTT	CAWSALAGGAGDTQYF
TRBV3-1/TRBV3-2	-	16	TRBJ1-6	TRBD1	TGTGCCAGCAGCCACGGGACAGGGAGAAGGAATTCACCCCTCCACTTT	CASSHGTGRRNSPLHF